This T cell receptor (beta chain) was profiled in a study of blood T cell repertoires in COVID-19. Study-wide context: Whether acute or convalescent, the COVID-19 samples came from the United States, Italy and Spain. PBMCs, B-cell-depleted T cells, or T cells provided the cDNA or gDNA that made up the material.

This CDR3 region has 17 residues. Looked up from germline, CDR1 is MGHRA and CDR2 is YSYEKL. Deletions cut 0 bases from V and 0 bases from J, with 12 bases between. Only in-frame clones appear in the TCRdb table, and some are missing; sequencing was by immunoSEQ multiplex PCR. The sample yields over 130,000 clones, 80% to 90% seen once. The source material was peripheral blood. This clonotype was obtained from an older man with acute or convalescent COVID-19. The gene calls are TRBV4-1 and TRBJ1-5; D ambiguous. The chain's CDR3 is CASSQEYEDYSNQPQHF. The CDR3 nucleotides read TGCGCCAGCAGCCAAGAATACGAGGATTATAGCAATCAGCCCCAGCATTTT.